The entry below gives a single T cell receptor beta chain sequence along with its context. In the authors' methods: Reference gene primer amplification gave nucleated cell count estimates. Produced via immunoSEQ multiplex PCR; TCRdb's table is partial and in-frame only. V, J and clone size were drawn from that table, and D and trimming were deduced from the DNA. The data contain 57,000 or so clones, roughly three quarters of them seen just once; the ten biggest clones take up about 20%. These data come from a study of blood T cell repertoires in COVID-19. Study details: The study drew acute and convalescent COVID-19 samples from the United States, Italy and Spain. T cells, B-cell-depleted T cells, or PBMCs supplied cDNA or gDNA.

With 5 bases removed from V and 2 bases from J, the gap between germline ends came to 7 bases. In germline, CDR1 is SEHNR, CDR2 FQNEAQ (reference sequence). The CDR3 totals 12 residues. Sequenced input: peripheral blood. The chain links TRBV7-9 to TRBJ2-7; D gene ambiguous. The sequence derives from a woman of 80 years or more with active or convalescent COVID-19. CDR3 region: CASSQAPYEQYF. The CDR3 DNA follows: TGTGCCAGCAGCCAGGCCCCCTACGAGCAGTACTTC. The full variable domain, in which reference TRBV7-9 and TRBJ2-7 provide the parts outside the CDR3, is DTGVSQNPRHKITKRGQNVTFRCDPISEHNRLYWYRQTLGQGPEFLTYFQNEAQLEKSRLLSDRFSAERPKGSFSTLEIQRTEQGDSAMYLCASSQAPYEQYFGPGTRLTVT.